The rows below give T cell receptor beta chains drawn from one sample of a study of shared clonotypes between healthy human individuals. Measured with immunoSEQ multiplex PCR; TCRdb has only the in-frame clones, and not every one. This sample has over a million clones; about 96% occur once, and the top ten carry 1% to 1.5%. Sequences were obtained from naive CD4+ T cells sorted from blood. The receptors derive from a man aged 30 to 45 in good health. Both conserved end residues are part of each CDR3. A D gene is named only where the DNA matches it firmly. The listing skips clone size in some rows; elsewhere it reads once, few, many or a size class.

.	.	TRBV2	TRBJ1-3	TGTGCCAGCAGTGAATCGGGACACCCTGGAAACACCATATATTTT	CASSESGHPGNTIYF
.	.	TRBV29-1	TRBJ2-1	TGCAGCGTTGAAGGTCTCTACAATGAGCAGTTCTTC	CSVEGLYNEQFF
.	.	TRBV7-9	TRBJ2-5	TGTGCCAGCAGCTCCCCAGGACGTCAGCGGGCGCAAGAGACCCAGTACTTC	CASSSPGRQRAQETQYF
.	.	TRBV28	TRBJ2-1	TGTGCCAGCAGTCCCAGTACTGGCTCCTACAATGAGCAGTTCTTC	CASSPSTGSYNEQFF
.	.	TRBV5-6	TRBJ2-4	TGTGCCAGCAGCTTCGGACCGATAAACATTCAGTACTTC	CASSFGPINIQYF
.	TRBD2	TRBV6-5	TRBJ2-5	TGTGCCAGCAGTTACTCTCGGGAGGGGGAGACCCAGTACTTC	CASSYSREGETQYF
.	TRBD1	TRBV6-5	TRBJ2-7	TGTGCCAGCAGTTACAGGGGGCCTAACGACGAGCAGTACTTC	CASSYRGPNDEQYF
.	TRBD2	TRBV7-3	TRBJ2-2	TGTGCCAGTAACACGGGACTAGCGGGCGGGGAGCTGTTTTTT	CASNTGLAGGELFF
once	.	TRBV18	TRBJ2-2	TGTGCCAGCTCACCATCAAGGGGAGCCGGGGAGCTGTTTTTT	CASSPSRGAGELFF
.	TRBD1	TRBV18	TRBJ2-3	TGTGCCAGCTCACCACCGAGGCAGGGGGTGGCAGATACGCAGTATTTT	CASSPPRQGVADTQYF
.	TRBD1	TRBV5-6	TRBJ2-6	TGTGCCAGCAGCTCACTACAGGGGTTAGCTGGGGCCAACGTCCTGACTTTC	CASSSLQGLAGANVLTF
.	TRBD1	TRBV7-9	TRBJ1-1	TGTGCCAGCAGGGACAGGGGGACTGAAGCTTTCTTT	CASRDRGTEAFF
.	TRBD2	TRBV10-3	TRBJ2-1	TGTGCCTCCCAGGGACTAGCGGGAGGGAGGGAGCAGTTCTTC	CASQGLAGGREQFF
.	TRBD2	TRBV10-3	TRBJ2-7	TGTGCCATCAGCAACCCTACTAGCGAGTCCTACGAGCAGTACTTC	CAISNPTSESYEQYF
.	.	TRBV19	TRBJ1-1	TGTGCCAGTTCAGGGTTCACTGAAGCTTTCTTT	CASSGFTEAFF
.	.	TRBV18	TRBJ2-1	TGTGCCAGCTCCCGCGACACAGCCTACAATGAGCAGTTCTTC	CASSRDTAYNEQFF
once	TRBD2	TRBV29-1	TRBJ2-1	TGCAGCGTTCGGCAAGGACTAGCGGGATACAATGAGCAGTTCTTC	CSVRQGLAGYNEQFF
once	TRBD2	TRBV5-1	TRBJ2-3	TGCGCCAGCAGCTTTCTAGCGGGTTCTAGCACAGATACGCAGTATTTT	CASSFLAGSSTDTQYF
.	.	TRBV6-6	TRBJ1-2	TGTGCCAGCAGTTACTCGGTGGAAGACAACTATGGCTACACCTTC	CASSYSVEDNYGYTF
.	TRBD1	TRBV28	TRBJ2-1	TGTGCCAGCAGTTTACACACGGGACAGGGGAGGAATGAGCAGTTCTTC	CASSLHTGQGRNEQFF
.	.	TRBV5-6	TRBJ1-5	TGTGCCAGCAGCATGTTAGTCGATGGCAATCAGCCCCAGCATTTT	CASSMLVDGNQPQHF
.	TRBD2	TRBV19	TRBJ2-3	TGTGCCAGTAGCATGAGCCACGGAAGCGGGAGAACAGATACGCAGTATTTT	CASSMSHGSGRTDTQYF
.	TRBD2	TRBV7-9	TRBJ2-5	TGTGCCAGCAGCTCACAACGTAAAACGTCCGGGACTAGTCTTTGGACCCAGTACTTC	CASSSQRKTSGTSLWTQYF
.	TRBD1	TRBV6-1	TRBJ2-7	TGTGCCAGCAGTGAAAGGGGACAGGGGAAGATAGGCTACGAGCAGTACTTC	CASSERGQGKIGYEQYF
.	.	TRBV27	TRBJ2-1	TGTGCCAGCAGTTTCCGACAGGATGAGCAGTTCTTC	CASSFRQDEQFF
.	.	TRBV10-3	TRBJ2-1	TGTGCCATCGACGGGGGGCAAAATGAGCAGTTCTTC	CAIDGGQNEQFF
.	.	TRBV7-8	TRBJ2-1	TGTGCCAGCAGCTCCTTGACTAGTGTGTGGAAAAGTGAGCAGTTCTTC	CASSSLTSVWKSEQFF
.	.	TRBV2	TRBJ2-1	TGTGCCAGCAAGATGGAGGGGGCGCCTAAGCAGTTCTTC	CASKMEGAPKQFF
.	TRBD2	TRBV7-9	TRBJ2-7	TGTGCCAGCAGCCCTCGACTAGCGGGAGAGCAGTACTTC	CASSPRLAGEQYF
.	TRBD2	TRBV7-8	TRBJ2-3	TGTGCCAGCAGCTCCAGGACTAGCGGGATTAGCACAGATACGCAGTATTTT	CASSSRTSGISTDTQYF
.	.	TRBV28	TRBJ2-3	TGTGCCAGCAGTTTAACCCAGGTCACAGATACGCAGTATTTT	CASSLTQVTDTQYF
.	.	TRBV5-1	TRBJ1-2	TGCGCCAGCAGCCATAATATACCGGGTCCCGAAGAGAGTTTGAGCTTC	CASSHNIPGPEESLSF
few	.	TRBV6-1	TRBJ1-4	TGTGCCAGCAGTGTCATGACAAAGGCAACTAATGAAAAACTGTTTTTT	CASSVMTKATNEKLFF
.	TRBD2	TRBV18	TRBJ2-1	TGTGCCAGCTCACCTACGGGGAGGGATGAGCAGTTCTTC	CASSPTGRDEQFF
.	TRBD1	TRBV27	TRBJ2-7	TGTGCCAGCACCCAGGGACAGTTGATTTACTTC	CASTQGQLIYF
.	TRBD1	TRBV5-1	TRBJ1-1	TGCGCCAGCAGCTTAGTACAGGGGGTAGGAACTGAAGCTTTCTTT	CASSLVQGVGTEAFF
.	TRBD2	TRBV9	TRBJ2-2	TGTGCCAGCAAGACTAGCGGGAACACCGGGGAGCTGTTTTTT	CASKTSGNTGELFF
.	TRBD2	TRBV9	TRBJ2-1	TGTGCCAGCAGCGTAGCGGGAGGGCCTCTCAACAATGAGCAGTTCTTC	CASSVAGGPLNNEQFF
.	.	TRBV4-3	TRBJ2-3	TGCGCCAGCAGCCAAGACCTCCCACCCGGGCAACTCACTAGCACAGATACGCAGTATTTT	CASSQDLPPGQLTSTDTQYF
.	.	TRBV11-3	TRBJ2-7	TGTGCCAGCAGCTACCCACAGGGAAAGGTTGCCTACGAGCAGTACTTC	CASSYPQGKVAYEQYF
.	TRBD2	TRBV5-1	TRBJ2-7	TGCGCCAGCAGCTTGTCCCGTAGCGGGAGGGCGGGGGAGCAGTACTTC	CASSLSRSGRAGEQYF
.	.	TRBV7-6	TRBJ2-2	TGTGCCAGCAGCTTAGGGGAGACCGGGGAGCTGTTTTTT	CASSLGETGELFF
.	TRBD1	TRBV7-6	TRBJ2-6	TGTGCCAGCAGCTCAGGGACAGACGCTCGTGGGGCCAACGTCCTGACTTTC	CASSSGTDARGANVLTF
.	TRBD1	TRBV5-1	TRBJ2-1	TGCGCCAGCAGCTTCGGATGGACAGGGGGCGGTGAGCAGTTCTTC	CASSFGWTGGGEQFF
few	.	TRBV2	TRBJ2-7	TGTGCCAGCAGTGAAGCATTCGCACTCCTCTTC	CASSEAFALLF
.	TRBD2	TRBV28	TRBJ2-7	TGTGCCAGCAGTTTATTCCAAGAGCGGGGCGGCCACGAGCAGTACTTC	CASSLFQERGGHEQYF